The entry below describes one TCR beta chain. The clone's antigen remains unknown. One junction end does not reproduce the germline sequence, and a read error may be involved. Library prep was done by 5' RACE. The sequencer was an Illumina HiSeq 2500. A second roughly 7 to 12 cycle PCR used a sample-barcoded 5' primer and a J-beta primer mix. A unique molecular identifier was introduced onto each TCR beta cDNA molecule by a template-switch 5' adaptor carrying 12 random nucleotides. Each sample yielded at least 3 million CDR3-containing paired-end reads. First-strand cDNA was synthesized from all RNA with the Mint cDNA synthesis kit, primed by a TRBC-specific oligonucleotide. After uracil-DNA glycosylase treatment, a first 18-cycle PCR used universal primers M1SS and BC2_uni_R on all cDNA. Concerning the study's data processing: For normalization, 1 million high-quality reads were randomly selected from each sample, with every read carrying a distinct molecular identifier. Reads sharing molecular identifiers were discarded rather than binned into consensus sequences. CDR3 identification, clonotype clustering and error correction used MiTCR with a Q25 quality threshold and the strictest error-elimination algorithm. A nonparametric unseen species model with Euler transformation was used to estimate lower-bound total TCR beta diversity. TCRdb itself trimmed the public reads at Q25 with fastp, ran MiXCR and retained productive beta chains. Every distinct CDR3 protein forms one entry, paired with its most common genes and DNA. For this entry, the V and J calls and clone size follow TCRdb and not the study's own pipeline. The sample table contains some 560,000 distinct CDR3 sequences; only one count was recorded for around 27% of them. Over 3.5% of the sample is taken by the ten largest.

The CDR3 runs 15 amino acids, cysteine and phenylalanine included. CDR3 DNA only is kept here, 45 bases in frame from base 1. Via the germline V gene, CDR1 is SGDLS and CDR2 YYNGEE. The data stem from a study of blood T cells in healthy people across ages (dated by TCRdb to between 2014 and 2017). As for the study more broadly: Template switching captured roughly one uniquely barcoded TCR beta cDNA molecule per two T cells in model experiments. Donors were grouped into four age groups: young (average roughly 17 years), middle-aged (around 39), aged (62) and long-lived (about 82). To track age-related changes in TCR beta repertoire diversity, the study relied on deep sequencing normalized with unique cDNA molecular identifiers. Two additional independent replicas of 1 million unique cDNA reads from the same blood draw were analyzed for two donors (one aged 18 to 30 and one aged 80 or older).

Donors were 30 to 45 systemically healthy Caucasian individuals from Russia aged roughly 6 to 100 years. Around 10 milliliters of peripheral blood were drawn from each donor into EDTA-treated Vacutainer tubes. Ficoll-Paque density-gradient centrifugation was used to isolate PBMCs, with at least 6 million per sample. Trizol reagent was used to extract total RNA from PBMCs, with at least 5.5 micrograms per sample. For every donor, flow cytometry on a PBMC aliquot measured the percentage of naive CD45RAhigh/CD27high T cells. Overall study results and their limits: The percentage of naive T cells measured by flow cytometry correlated strongly with observed TCR beta diversity. Compared with the aged group, the long-lived group had more naive CD4+ T cells, fewer expanded clones and increased TCR diversity, suggesting age selection. As age increased, observed TCR beta diversity per million T cells dropped in a roughly linear way, and a significant reduction was already evident by age about 40. Conclusive comparison of naive and antigen-experienced compartments was prevented by the profiling of bulk unsorted PBMCs. Estimates of total diversity from one million sequenced T cells were regarded as lower bounds and underestimates. Because the CMV infection status of the donors was unknown, age-related changes in expanded clonotypes may potentially have been confounded.

The sample was also reused in another study, on T cells of mothers and their children. According to the second study: The donors were nine systemically healthy Caucasian individuals, made up of three mothers and their six children. cDNA synthesis consumed the entire amount of extracted RNA, loaded at about 1.5 ug RNA in each 15 ul reaction. In the second PCR, the M1S primer introduced both the sample barcodes and 2-4 random nucleotides. Over 8 million TCR beta CDR3 reads were obtained for each mother, and approximately 3.2 million reads were obtained for each child. TCR recombination output is similarly shaped by thymic selection in related and unrelated pairs, with a minor effect exerted by inherited differences. Normalized repertoire overlap in related mother-child pairs was always slightly higher than in unrelated mother-child pairs, but the difference was never significant. No persistent microchimeric T cell clones were detected, at a sensitivity of 90 to 100 clones per million clonotypes. To look for features that set related mother-child pairs apart from unrelated individuals, the researchers ran deep NGS to compare the TCR beta repertoires of mothers and children. The mean age was about 38 +/- 4 years for the mothers and approximately 11 +/- 4 years for the children. Libraries were sequenced on Illumina HiSeq 2000 with 100+100 nt paired-end reads after adapter ligation with NEBNext reagents. To prevent cross-contamination, the mother and child libraries were prepared one month apart and sequenced in separate runs. For each donor, somewhere between about 450,000 and 2,100,000 distinct TCR beta clonotypes were identified. Naive TCR beta clonotypes were estimated from low-frequency clonotypes matched to each donor's FACS-determined naive share, without sorting.

The V gene is TRBV9 and the J gene is TRBJ2-3; 8 middle bases align to TRBD1. The sequence was collected from a boy younger than 10 in good health. The sample comprised blood. CDR3 loop: CASSAGQGRADTRYF. The nucleotide sequence is TGTGCCAGCAGCGCCGGACAGGGCCGCGCAGATACGCGGTATTTT.